The present T cell receptor (beta chain) was sequenced within a study of OX40 agonist ivuxolimab in advanced cancers. Enrollment shut out patients with autoimmune disease history or systemic immunosuppression. This CDR3 region has 13 residues. The germline V gene has CDR1 SGDLS and CDR2 YYNGEE. V gave up 7 bases and J gave up 4 bases, with 11 bases separating them. TCRdb's table, derived via immunoSEQ multiplex PCR, lists solely in-frame clones and lacks some. This table has about 83,000 clones, around 80% appearing once. The material sequenced was CD4+ or CD8+ T cells sorted from blood, taken in a trial of the OX40 agonist ivuxolimab. The TCR was taken from an adult with an advanced solid tumor such as melanoma, head and neck, liver or kidney cancer. The rearrangement links TRBV9 to TRBJ2-2; D ambiguous. The CDR3 bases are TGTGCCAGCGGGAAGGGCCCCACCGGGGAGCTGTTTTTT. Translating gives CASGKGPTGELFF.